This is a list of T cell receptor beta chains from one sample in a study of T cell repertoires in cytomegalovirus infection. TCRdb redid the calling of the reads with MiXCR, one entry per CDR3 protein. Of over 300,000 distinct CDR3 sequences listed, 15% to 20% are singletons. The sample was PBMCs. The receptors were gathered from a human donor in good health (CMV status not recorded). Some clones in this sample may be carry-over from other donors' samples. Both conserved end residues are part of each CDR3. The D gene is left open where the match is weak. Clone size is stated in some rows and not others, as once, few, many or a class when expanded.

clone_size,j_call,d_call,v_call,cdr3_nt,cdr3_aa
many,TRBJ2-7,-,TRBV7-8,TGTGCCAGCAGCTCAGACAGAGGCCCCTACGAGCAGTACTTC,CASSSDRGPYEQYF
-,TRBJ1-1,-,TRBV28,TGTGCCAGCAGCATGCAGAGGGGAAACACTGAAGCTTTCTTT,CASSMQRGNTEAFF
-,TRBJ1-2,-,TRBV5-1,TGCGCCAGCAGCTTGGTGTCGGCAGACTATGGCTACACCTTC,CASSLVSADYGYTF
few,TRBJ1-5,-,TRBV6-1,TGTGCCAGCAAGGAAAGAGAAGGCCGTACGGCCATGCCCCAGCATTTT,CASKEREGRTAMPQHF
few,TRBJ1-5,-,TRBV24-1,TGTGCCACCAGTGAGAGGGGACCCATGACTGATCAGCCCCAGCATTTT,CATSERGPMTDQPQHF
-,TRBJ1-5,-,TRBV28,TGTGCCAGCAGTTCACCCAATCAGCCCCAGCATTTT,CASSSPNQPQHF
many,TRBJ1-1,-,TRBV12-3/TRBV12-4,TGTGCCAGCAGTAGACAGATGAACACTGAAGCTTTCTTT,CASSRQMNTEAFF
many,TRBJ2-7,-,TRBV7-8,TGTGCCAGCAGCTCCCAACCGGGACACACCTACGAGCAGTACTTC,CASSSQPGHTYEQYF
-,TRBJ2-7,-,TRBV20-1,TGCAGTGCTAGAGGGCGGGACGGGTCCTACGAGCAGTACTTC,CSARGRDGSYEQYF
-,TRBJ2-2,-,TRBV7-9,TGTGCCCTAAACCCGGGAAGCACCGGGGAGCTGTTTTTT,CALNPGSTGELFF
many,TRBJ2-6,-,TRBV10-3,TGTGCCATCAAGCCTCATGGGACCGGTTCCGTGGGTTCTGGGGCCAACGTCCTGACTTTC,CAIKPHGTGSVGSGANVLTF
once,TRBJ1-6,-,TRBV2,TGTGCCAGCAGTGAGCCAGGGAACTTTTCACCCCTCCACTTT,CASSEPGNFSPLHF
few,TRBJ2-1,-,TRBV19,TGTGCCAGTAGTGCTACTAGTACAACCTTTAATGAGCAGTTCTTC,CASSATSTTFNEQFF
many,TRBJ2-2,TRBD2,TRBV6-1,TGTGCCAGCACCTTAACCAGGGACTACTGGAACACCGGGGAGCTGTTTTTT,CASTLTRDYWNTGELFF
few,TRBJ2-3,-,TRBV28,TGTGCCAGCAGTTTTCGGGGGGCCGGGGATACGCAGTATTTT,CASSFRGAGDTQYF
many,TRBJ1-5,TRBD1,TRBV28,TGTGCCAGCAGTATCTCTGACAGGGGGAATCAGCCCCAGCATTTT,CASSISDRGNQPQHF
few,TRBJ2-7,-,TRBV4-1,TGCGCCAGCAGCCAAGATGCGGAGGCTACCTACGAGCAGTACTTC,CASSQDAEATYEQYF
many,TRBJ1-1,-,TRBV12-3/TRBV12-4,TGTGCCAGCAGTCCGACAGGTTTGACTGAAGCTTTCTTT,CASSPTGLTEAFF
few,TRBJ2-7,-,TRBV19,TGTGCCAGTACGGGCAGGGCAGAGGAGCAGTACTTC,CASTGRAEEQYF
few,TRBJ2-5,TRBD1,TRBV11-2,TGTGCCAGCAGCCCGATAGGACAGGGACAAGAGACCCAGTACTTC,CASSPIGQGQETQYF
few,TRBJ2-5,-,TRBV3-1,TGTGCCAGCAGCCAATGGATTGACAGTTCAGAGACCCAGTACTTC,CASSQWIDSSETQYF
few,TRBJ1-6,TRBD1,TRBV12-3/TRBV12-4,TGTGCCAGCAGGACAGGACAGGGGTATTCACCCCTCCACTTT,CASRTGQGYSPLHF
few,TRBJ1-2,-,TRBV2,TGTGCCAGCAGTGACCAGGGCGCGAACTATGGCTACACCTTC,CASSDQGANYGYTF
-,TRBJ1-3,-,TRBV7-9,TGTGCCAGCAGCTCCCCGACAGTGATCTCTGGAAACACCATATATTTT,CASSSPTVISGNTIYF
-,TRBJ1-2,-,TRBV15,TGTGCCACCAGCAGTAAGGGGGCTAACTATGGCTACACCTTC,CATSSKGANYGYTF
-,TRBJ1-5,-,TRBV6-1,TGTGCCAGCAGTGCCAGGGAGAGTCAGCCCCAGCATTTT,CASSARESQPQHF
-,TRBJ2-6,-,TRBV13,TGTGCCAGCAGCTCCCAGGACTCTGGGGCCAACGTCCTGACTTTC,CASSSQDSGANVLTF
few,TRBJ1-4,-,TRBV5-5,TGTGCCAGCAGCTTACAGGCCTCTGCAACTAATGAAAAACTGTTTTTT,CASSLQASATNEKLFF
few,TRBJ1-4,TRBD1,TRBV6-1,TGTGCCAGCAGTTTCCGACAGGGTTGGGAAAAACTGTTTTTT,CASSFRQGWEKLFF
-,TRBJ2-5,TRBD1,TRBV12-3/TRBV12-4,TGTGCCAGCAGCCAGGGACAGGGAGAGACCCAGTACTTC,CASSQGQGETQYF
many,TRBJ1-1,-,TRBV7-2,TGTGCCAGCAGCTCATCCACAGGGATACAGCGGAACACTGAAGCTTTCTTT,CASSSSTGIQRNTEAFF
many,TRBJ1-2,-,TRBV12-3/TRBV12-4,TGTGCCAGCAGACCAACAGGGCACAATGGCTACACCTTC,CASRPTGHNGYTF
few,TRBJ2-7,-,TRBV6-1,TGTGCCAGCAGTGAACCAGGGGAGCCCTTCTACGAGCAGTACTTC,CASSEPGEPFYEQYF
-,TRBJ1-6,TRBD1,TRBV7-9,TGTGCCAGCGGTACAGGGGCCACCTATAATTCACCCCTCCACTTT,CASGTGATYNSPLHF
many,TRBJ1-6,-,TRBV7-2,TGTGCCAGCAGCCCCTACCCGGGGCTGAGCTCACCCCTCCACTTT,CASSPYPGLSSPLHF
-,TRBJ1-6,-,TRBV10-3,TGTGCCATCAGTTCGGGGGGTTTGGATTCACCCCTCCACTTT,CAISSGGLDSPLHF
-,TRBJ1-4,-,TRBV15,TGTGCCACCAGCAGCCGCGTTTGGGGGGTGGGTGAAAAACTGTTTTTT,CATSSRVWGVGEKLFF
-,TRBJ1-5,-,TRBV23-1,TGCGCCAGCAGGTACCGGGGGGAAGGCAATCAGCCCCAGCATTTT,CASRYRGEGNQPQHF
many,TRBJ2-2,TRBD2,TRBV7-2,TGTGCCAGCAGCTTAAGCTTCCTAGCGGGGCAAAGCACCGGGGAGCTGTTTTTT,CASSLSFLAGQSTGELFF
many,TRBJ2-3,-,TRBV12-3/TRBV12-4,TGTGCCAGCAGTTTAGCAGGGTCGGATACGCAGTATTTT,CASSLAGSDTQYF
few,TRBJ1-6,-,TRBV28,TGTGCCAGCGCCCTGGACATCGTTGTACATTCACCCCTCCACTTT,CASALDIVVHSPLHF
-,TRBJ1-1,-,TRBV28,TGTGCCAGCAGTTTTCCGGGGCCCACTGAAGCTTTCTTT,CASSFPGPTEAFF
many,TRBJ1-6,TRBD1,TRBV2,TGTGCCAGCAGTGGGACCGGGACAGGGAATTCACCCCTCCACTTT,CASSGTGTGNSPLHF
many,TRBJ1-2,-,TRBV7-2,TGTGCCAGCAGCACAACCGGGCGGGGGTATGGCTACACCTTC,CASSTTGRGYGYTF
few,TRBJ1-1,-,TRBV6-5,TGTGCCAGCAGTTCGGGACCCGGGGACACTGAAGCTTTCTTT,CASSSGPGDTEAFF
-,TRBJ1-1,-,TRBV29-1,TGCAGCGTTGAAGACAGCCAGGTCGGACCACCGGGGGCTTTCTTT,CSVEDSQVGPPGAFF
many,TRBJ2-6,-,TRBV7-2,TGTGCCAGCAGCTTATGGGCCGGGGCCAACGTCCTGACTTTC,CASSLWAGANVLTF
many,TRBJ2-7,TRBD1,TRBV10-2,TGCGCCAGCAGTGACAGTGGTAGGGGGCCCTACGAGCAGTACTTC,CASSDSGRGPYEQYF
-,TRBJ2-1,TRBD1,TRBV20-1,TGCAGTGCTAGAGATCCGAGGGGGCCCTCCTACAATGAGCAGTTCTTC,CSARDPRGPSYNEQFF
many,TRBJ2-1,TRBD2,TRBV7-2,TGTGCCAGCGGGCTAGCGGGATACTACAATGAGCAGTTCTTC,CASGLAGYYNEQFF
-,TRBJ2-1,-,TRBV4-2,TGTGCCAGCAGCCAAGGCGAGGGGGTCGGCGCCTACAATGAGCAGTTCTTC,CASSQGEGVGAYNEQFF
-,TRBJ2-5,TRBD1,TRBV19,TGTGCCAGTAGTGTCGGGACAGGGCGGAGGGAGACCCAGTACTTC,CASSVGTGRRETQYF
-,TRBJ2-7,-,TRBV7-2,TGTGCCAGCAGCCCTCGGACTGCTTCGGTTCGCTACGAGCAGTACTTC,CASSPRTASVRYEQYF
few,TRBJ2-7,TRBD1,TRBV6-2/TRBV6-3,TGTGCCAGCAGTTACCTCCGGGACAGACCCTACGAGCAGTACTTC,CASSYLRDRPYEQYF
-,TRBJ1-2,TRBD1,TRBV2,TGTGCCAGCAGTGTAGACAGGGCTGACGGCTACACCTTC,CASSVDRADGYTF